This T cell receptor (beta chain) was captured in a study of blood T cell repertoires in COVID-19. Germline values: CDR1 MDHEN, CDR2 SYDVKM. The V and J ends lost 6 bases and 1 base, in that order; junction bases with no gene match: 3. The CDR3 is 15 amino acids. Profiled with immunoSEQ multiplex PCR; TCRdb holds only in-frame clones, not every one. The sample contains 200,000 to 250,000 clones, around 90% of which appear only once. This clonotype was sampled from a woman between 65 and 79 years old with active or convalescent COVID-19. Sequencing input: peripheral blood. This rearrangement joins TRBV28 to TRBJ2-4; 10 nucleotides align to TRBD1. CDR3 coding DNA: TGTGCCAGCAGCCGACAGGGGGCGGCCAAAAACATTCAGTACTTC. Translating it yields CASSRQGAAKNIQYF.